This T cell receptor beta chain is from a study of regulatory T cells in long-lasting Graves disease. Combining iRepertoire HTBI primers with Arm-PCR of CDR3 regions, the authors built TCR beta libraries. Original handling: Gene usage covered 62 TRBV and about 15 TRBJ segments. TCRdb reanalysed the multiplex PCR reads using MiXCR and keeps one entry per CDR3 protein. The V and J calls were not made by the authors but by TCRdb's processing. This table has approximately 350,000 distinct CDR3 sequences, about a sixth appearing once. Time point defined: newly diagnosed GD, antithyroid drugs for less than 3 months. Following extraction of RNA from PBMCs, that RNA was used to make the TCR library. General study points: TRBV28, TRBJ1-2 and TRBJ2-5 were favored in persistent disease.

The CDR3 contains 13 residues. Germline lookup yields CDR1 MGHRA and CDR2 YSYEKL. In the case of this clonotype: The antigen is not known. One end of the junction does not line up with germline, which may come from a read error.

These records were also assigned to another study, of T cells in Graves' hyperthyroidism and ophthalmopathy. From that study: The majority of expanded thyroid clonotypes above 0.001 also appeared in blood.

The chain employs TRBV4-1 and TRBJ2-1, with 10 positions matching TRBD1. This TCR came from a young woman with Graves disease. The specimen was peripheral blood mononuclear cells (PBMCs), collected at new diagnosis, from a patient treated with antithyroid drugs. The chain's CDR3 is CASSQGTGDERFF. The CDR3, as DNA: TGCGCCAGCAGCCAGGGGACAGGGGATGAGCGGTTCTTC.